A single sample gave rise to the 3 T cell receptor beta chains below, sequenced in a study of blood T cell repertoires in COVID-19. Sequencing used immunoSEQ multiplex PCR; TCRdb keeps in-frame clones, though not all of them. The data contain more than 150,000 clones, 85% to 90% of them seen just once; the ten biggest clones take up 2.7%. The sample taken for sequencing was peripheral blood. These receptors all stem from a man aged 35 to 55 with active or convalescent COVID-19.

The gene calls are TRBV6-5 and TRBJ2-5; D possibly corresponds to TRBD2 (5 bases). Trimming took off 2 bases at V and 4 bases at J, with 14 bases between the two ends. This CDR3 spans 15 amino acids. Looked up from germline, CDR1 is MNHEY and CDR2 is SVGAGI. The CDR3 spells CASSYRPGGGETQYF. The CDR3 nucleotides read TGTGCCAGCAGTTACCGTCCCGGTGGAGGAGAGACCCAGTACTTC.

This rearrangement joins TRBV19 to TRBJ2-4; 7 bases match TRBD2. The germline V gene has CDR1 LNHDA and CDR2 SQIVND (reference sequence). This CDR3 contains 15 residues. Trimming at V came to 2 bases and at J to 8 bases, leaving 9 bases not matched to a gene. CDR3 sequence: CASSISLAGRDIQYF. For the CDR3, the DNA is TGTGCCAGTAGTATATCCTTGGCAGGGAGGGACATTCAGTACTTC.

CDR3 amino acids: CAIARSDTEAFF. The CDR3 nucleotides are TGTGCCATCGCCCGATCAGACACTGAAGCTTTCTTT. V is TRBV10-3 and J is TRBJ1-1; D not certain. The V and J ends lost 8 bases and 3 bases respectively, with 10 bases between them. Germline CDR1 reads ENHRY; CDR2 reads SYGVKD. CDR3 length equals 12 residues.